These 28 T cell receptor beta chains came from one sample sequenced in a study of cytomegalovirus exposure and HLA in healthy donors. TCRdb's copy holds only in-frame clones and misses some; the assay was immunoSEQ multiplex PCR. The repertoire includes approximately 97,000 clones, 80% to 95% of them detected once, and less than 1.5% sits in the top ten. The sequenced sample was PBMCs. The receptor set was obtained from a woman under 40 in good health and CMV-seropositive.

This rearrangement joins TRBV11-2 to TRBJ1-1; possible D gene TRBD1, 6 bases. The V gene lost 2 bases and the J gene lost 2 bases, with 15 bases spanning the gap. The CDR3 runs to 16 residues. The V gene's germline CDR1 is SGHAT and CDR2 FQNNGV. CDR3 loop: CASSLRTGRGNTEAFF. Here the CDR3 DNA reads TGTGCCAGCAGCTTACGGACGGGCAGGGGCAACACTGAAGCTTTCTTT.

The rearrangement links TRBV19 to TRBJ2-1; tentatively, D is TRBD2 (6 bases). This CDR3 region has 17 residues. Germline CDR1 LNHDA, CDR2 SQIVND (reference sequence). V was clipped by 3 bases and J by 1 base, with 16 bases between them. This CDR3 reads CASSIPTRSASYNEQFF. Written as DNA, the CDR3 is TGTGCCAGTAGTATCCCGACTAGGTCCGCTTCCTACAATGAGCAGTTCTTC.

The genes are TRBV5-8 and TRBJ2-2; tentatively, D is TRBD2 (6 bases). Trimming took 1 base from V and 6 from J, leaving 10 bases between them. The CDR3 consists of 14 residues. Per the germline V gene, CDR1 is SGHTS and CDR2 is YDEGEE. CDR3 in DNA: TGTGCCAGCAGCTTGATCGGGGGTGCCGGGGAGCTGTTTTTT. The encoded protein is CASSLIGGAGELFF. The full variable domain, rest sourced from reference TRBV5-8 and TRBJ2-2, is EAGVTQSPTHLIKTRGQQATLRCSPISGHTSVYWYQQALGLGLQFLLWYDEGEERNRGNFPPRFSGRQFPNYSSELNVNALELEDSALYLCASSLIGGAGELFFGEGSRLTVL.

This clone was detected only a few times. The chain employs TRBV9 and TRBJ1-1; tentative D call: TRBD1 (6 bases). Germline V CDR1 and CDR2: SGDLS, YYNGEE. This CDR3 comprises 15 residues. Trimming removed 2 bases at V and 3 bases at J, with 14 bases between. The CDR3 DNA follows: TGTGCCAGCAGCGTGACAGGTTACACGGACACTGAAGCTTTCTTT. Translated, it gives CASSVTGYTDTEAFF. Full variable domain (outside the CDR3, taken from reference TRBV9 and TRBJ1-1): DSGVTQTPKHLITATGQRVTLRCSPRSGDLSVYWYQQSLDQGLQFLIQYYNGEERAKGNILERFSAQQFPDLHSELNLSSLELGDSALYFCASSVTGYTDTEAFFGQGTRLTVV.

The chain is built from TRBV6-5 and TRBJ1-2; TRBD1 might be the D (5 bases). This CDR3 is built from 16 residues. The V and J ends lost 1 base and 6 bases respectively, with 18 bases between them. The germline gives CDR1 MNHEY, CDR2 SVGAGI. CDR3 loop: CASSYWPSRDGNGYTF. The CDR3 DNA reads as TGTGCCAGCAGTTACTGGCCTTCCAGGGATGGAAATGGCTACACCTTC.

The chain joins TRBV30 to TRBJ1-5; no clear D gene. Germline assignment: CDR1 GTSNPN and CDR2 SVGIG (reference sequence). The CDR3 consists of 14 residues. Trimming stripped 0 bases from V and 11 bases from J, with 17 bases between. The CDR3 is CAWSVSRQARTQHF. CDR3 nucleotide sequence: TGTGCCTGGAGTGTTTCCCGCCAGGCACGGACCCAGCATTTT. The whole variable domain, remainder taken from reference TRBV30 and TRBJ1-5, is SQTIHQWPATLVQPVGSPLSLECTVEGTSNPNLYWYRQAAGRGLQLLFYSVGIGQISSEVPQNLSASRPQDRQFILSSKKLLLSDSGFYLCAWSVSRQARTQHFGDGTRLSIL.

The chain has TRBV7-9 and TRBJ1-1; D unclear. Trimming took 5 bases from V and 1 from J, leaving 5 bases between them. This CDR3 is built from 12 residues. The germline V gene has CDR1 SEHNR and CDR2 FQNEAQ (reference sequence). The chain's CDR3 is CASSRANTEAFF. The CDR3 bases are TGTGCCAGCAGCCGCGCGAACACTGAAGCTTTCTTT.

The J gene is TRBJ2-7, the V gene TRBV2; 9 nucleotides line up with TRBD1. J was trimmed by 4 bases and V by 6 bases; bases with no gene match: 10. There are 15 residues in the CDR3. The V gene's germline CDR1 is SNHLY and CDR2 FYNNEI. This CDR3 is CASSTPGQGRYEQYF. CDR3 nucleotides: TGTGCCAGCAGCACCCCAGGACAGGGGAGATACGAGCAGTACTTC.

V and J are TRBV30 and TRBJ1-4; the D gene is possibly TRBD1 (6 bases). Looked up from germline, CDR1 is GTSNPN and CDR2 is SVGIG (reference sequence). The length of the CDR3 is 17 residues. Between the trimmed V and J ends, which lost 3 bases and 0 bases, there was a span of 17 bases. The CDR3 region is CAWSTSGEGATNEKLFF. The CDR3 DNA follows: TGTGCCTGGAGCACGAGCGGGGAGGGGGCAACTAATGAAAAACTGTTTTTT.

This rearrangement joins TRBV4-3 to TRBJ2-2; possibly TRBD1 for D (6 bases). CDR1 LGHNA and CDR2 YSLEER come from the germline V gene. V gave up 1 base and J gave up 6 bases, with 9 bases separating them. This CDR3 is 14 amino acids long. In DNA, the CDR3 is TGCGCCAGCAGCCAAGGAAGGGGGTCCGGGGAGCTGTTTTTT. Translation: CASSQGRGSGELFF.

The chain combines TRBV5-6 with TRBJ2-7, with 7 positions matching TRBD2. Germline V gene data show CDR1 as SGHDT and CDR2 as YYEEEE. V trimming: 4 bases; J trimming: 4 bases; junction bases outside the gene matches: 8. The CDR3 consists of 14 residues. The CDR3 loop is CASSNRLAKYEQYF. The CDR3 DNA sequence: TGTGCCAGCAGCAACCGACTAGCTAAGTACGAGCAGTACTTC.

In nucleotides, the CDR3 is TGTGCCAGCAGTTCTCGACAGGGTACGGCTTTCTTT. Translating it yields CASSSRQGTAFF. The chain combines TRBV28 with TRBJ1-1, with 7 bases lining up with TRBD1. Per germline, CDR1 MDHEN and CDR2 SYDVKM. Losses at the gene ends were 4 bases for V and 11 bases for J; bases not matched to a gene: 7. The CDR3 extends over 12 amino acids.

The chain carries TRBV30 and TRBJ2-7; 7 nucleotides align to TRBD1. The CDR3 spans 13 residues. CDR1 and CDR2 (germline): GTSNPN, SVGIG (reference sequence). V lost 3 bases, J lost 1 base, and 3 bases stayed unmatched. The CDR3, as DNA: TGTGCCTGGAGGCGACAGGGATCCTACGAGCAGTACTTC. Protein: CAWRRQGSYEQYF.

The V call is TRBV7-2, the J call TRBJ2-7; D not certain. This CDR3 region has 12 residues. The V and J ends lost 1 base and 3 bases respectively, with 4 bases between them. The germline CDR1 and CDR2 sequences are SGHTA and FQGNSA. CDR3 sequence: CASSLVHYEQYF. The CDR3 DNA sequence: TGTGCCAGCAGCTTAGTTCACTACGAGCAGTACTTC.

This clone is judged large. The chain joins TRBV4-1 to TRBJ2-1; TRBD2 matches at 13 bases. The CDR3 is made up of 15 amino acids. Trimming cost V 8 bases and J 3 bases; bases outside gene matches: 4. Germline lookup yields CDR1 MGHRA and CDR2 YSYEKL. The CDR3 sequence is CASSGTSGVYNEQFF. The CDR3 DNA follows: TGCGCCAGCTCTGGGACTAGCGGGGTCTACAATGAGCAGTTCTTC.

The rearrangement joins TRBV28 to TRBJ2-7; 9 nucleotides agree with TRBD1. V trimming: 7 bases; J trimming: 5 bases; junction bases outside the gene matches: 15. The CDR3 has 16 amino acids. Germline values: CDR1 MDHEN, CDR2 SYDVKM. CDR3 residues: CASNHVVGQGSHEQYF. DNA of the CDR3: TGTGCCAGCAACCATGTCGTAGGACAGGGGTCCCACGAGCAGTACTTC.

This clone was seen only once. The rearrangement links TRBV7-9 to TRBJ1-5; TRBD1 matches at 9 bases. The CDR3 is made up of 15 amino acids. V dropped 5 bases and J dropped 2; count of bases not matched to a gene: 4. Germline-derived CDR1 and CDR2 are SEHNR and FQNEAQ (reference sequence). This chain's CDR3 is CASSTDRGGNQPQHF. CDR3 nucleotides: TGTGCCAGCAGCACAGACAGGGGGGGCAATCAGCCCCAGCATTTT.

The chain is built from TRBV4-3 and TRBJ1-2; D unclear. The CDR3 runs 16 residues. Germline V gene lookup returns CDR1 LGHNA and CDR2 YSLEER. Trimming cost V 0 bases and J 4 bases, with 15 bases left between them. For the CDR3, the DNA is TGCGCCAGCAGCCAAGATTTACAAACCCTTTCCTATGGCTACACCTTC. Translating it yields CASSQDLQTLSYGYTF.

This chain connects TRBV28 to TRBJ1-2, with TRBD1 matching over 8 bases. The CDR3 has 14 residues. V lost 7 bases to trimming and J lost 4 bases; unmatched junction nucleotides: 8. Germline loops: CDR1 MDHEN, CDR2 SYDVKM. CDR3 sequence reads: CASIGTGVRYGYTF. The CDR3 DNA is TGTGCCAGCATTGGGACAGGAGTACGCTATGGCTACACCTTC.

A single count supports this clone. The J gene is TRBJ2-7, the V gene TRBV6-6, with no clear D. Trimming removed 6 bases at V and 4 bases at J, with 10 bases between. The CDR3 spans 12 residues. Per the germline V gene, CDR1 is MNHNY and CDR2 is SVGAGI (reference sequence). CDR3 sequence: CASSLLYYEQYF. The CDR3 DNA is TGTGCCAGCAGCCTTCTGTATTACGAGCAGTACTTC.

The chain employs TRBV7-2 and TRBJ1-3; no firm D call. The CDR3 sequence is 16 residues long. The V end lost 5 bases, the J end lost 0 bases, and 14 bases lay between the germline ends. Per the germline V gene, CDR1 is SGHTA and CDR2 is FQGNSA. The CDR3 region has the DNA TGTGCCAGCAGCCCCTTTGTCGGGAGCTCTGGAAACACCATATATTTT. Translated, it gives CASSPFVGSSGNTIYF.

The V and J genes are TRBV7-7 and TRBJ2-1; D perhaps matches TRBD2 (6 bases). V gave up 5 bases and J gave up 4 bases, with 15 bases separating them. Per the germline V gene, CDR1 is SSHAT and CDR2 is FNYEAQ (reference sequence). There are 15 residues in the CDR3. The CDR3 is CASSIGGAEYNEQFF. CDR3 bases: TGTGCCAGCAGCATCGGAGGGGCGGAATACAATGAGCAGTTCTTC.

J is TRBJ2-6 and V is TRBV7-6, with 11 bases fitting TRBD2. This CDR3 spans 20 amino acids. Unmatched junction bases numbered 8, after V lost 0 bases and J lost 1 base. Germline lookup yields CDR1 SGHVS and CDR2 FNYEAQ. The CDR3: CASSLAHLGLAVSGANVLTF. Here the CDR3 DNA reads TGTGCCAGCAGCTTAGCGCACCTGGGACTAGCGGTTTCTGGGGCCAACGTCCTGACTTTC.

The chain recombines TRBV28 with TRBJ2-5; 9 bases agree with TRBD1. CDR3 length equals 13 residues. V shed 6 bases and J 4 bases; nucleotides not matched to a gene: 3. Germline CDR1 MDHEN, CDR2 SYDVKM. DNA of the CDR3: TGTGCCAGCAGGGGACAGGGTCCAGAGACCCAGTACTTC. The encoded protein is CASRGQGPETQYF.

This chain uses TRBV25-1 with TRBJ1-2; 8 bases align to TRBD1. This CDR3 has 14 amino acids. The V gene end was trimmed by 10 bases and the J gene end by 1 base; junction bases not matched to a gene: 8. The germline CDR1 and CDR2 sequences are MGHDK and SYGVNS. As DNA, the CDR3 is TGTGCCACCTTCACAGGGGGTCTTAACTATGGCTACACCTTC. Amino acid sequence: CATFTGGLNYGYTF.

This chain's CDR3 is CASSTTILSYEQYF. CDR3 nucleotides: TGTGCCAGCAGTACCACAATTCTTTCCTACGAGCAGTACTTC. V and J are TRBV2 and TRBJ2-7, with D hard to call. Trimming cost V 5 bases and J 1 base, with 12 bases left between them. This CDR3 comprises 14 residues. CDR1 SNHLY and CDR2 FYNNEI come from the germline V gene.

The CDR3 loop reads CASRIAGGLIDEQFF. DNA for the CDR3: TGTGCCAGCAGGATAGCGGGAGGGCTTATCGATGAGCAGTTCTTC. The chain joins TRBV28 to TRBJ2-1; TRBD2 matches 11 bases. Germline V gene sequence: CDR1 MDHEN, CDR2 SYDVKM. The J segment lost 8 bases and the V segment lost 6 bases, leaving 9 bases of the junction unmatched. This CDR3 region has 15 residues.

The chain joins TRBV30 to TRBJ2-1; weak D call: TRBD1 (5 bases). Trimming left V 1 base short and J 2 bases short, with 6 bases between. From germline, CDR1 is GTSNPN and CDR2 SVGIG (reference sequence). CDR3 length equals 13 residues. CDR3 in amino acids: CAWSETAYNEQFF. DNA for the CDR3: TGTGCCTGGAGTGAGACAGCCTACAATGAGCAGTTCTTC.